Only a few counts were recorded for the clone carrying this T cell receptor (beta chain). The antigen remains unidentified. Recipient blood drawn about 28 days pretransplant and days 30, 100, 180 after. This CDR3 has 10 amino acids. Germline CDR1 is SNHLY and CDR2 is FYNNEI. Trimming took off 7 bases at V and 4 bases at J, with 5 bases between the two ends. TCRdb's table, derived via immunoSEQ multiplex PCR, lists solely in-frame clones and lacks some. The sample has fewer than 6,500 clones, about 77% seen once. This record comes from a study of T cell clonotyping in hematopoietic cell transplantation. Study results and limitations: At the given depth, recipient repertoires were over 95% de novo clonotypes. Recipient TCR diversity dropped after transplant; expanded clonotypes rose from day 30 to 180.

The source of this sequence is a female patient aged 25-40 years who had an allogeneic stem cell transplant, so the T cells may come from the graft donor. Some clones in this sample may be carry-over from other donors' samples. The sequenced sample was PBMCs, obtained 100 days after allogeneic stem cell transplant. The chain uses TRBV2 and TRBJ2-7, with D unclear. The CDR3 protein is CASIGYEQYF. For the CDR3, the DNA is TGTGCCAGCATCGGTTACGAGCAGTACTTC.